The 21 T cell receptor beta chains below were found in one sample sequenced in a study of shared clonotypes between healthy human individuals. CD45RO-negative cells were positively selected for CCR7, leaving out terminally differentiated effector memory CD45RA+ cells. TCRdb keeps only in-frame clones here, not all; method: immunoSEQ multiplex PCR. Of millions of clones detected, approximately 95% appear once; the ten largest clones hold 1.1%. What was sequenced was naive CD8+ T cells sorted from blood. Every receptor here comes from a man between 18 and 29 years old in good health.

The chain carries TRBV13 and TRBJ1-3, with D unclear. V dropped 4 bases and J dropped 2 bases, with 18 bases sitting between them. This CDR3 has 17 amino acids. The germline gives CDR1 PRHDT, CDR2 FYEKMQ (reference sequence). The chain's CDR3 is CASSSHNLGSPGNTIYF. The CDR3 DNA reads TGTGCCAGCAGCTCCCACAATTTAGGGAGTCCTGGAAACACCATATATTTT. The full variable domain, with the rest looked up from reference TRBV13 and TRBJ1-3, is AAGVIQSPRHLIKEKRETATLKCYPIPRHDTVYWYQQGPGQDPQFLISFYEKMQSDKGSIPDRFSAQQFSDYHSELNMSSLELGDSALYFCASSSHNLGSPGNTIYFGEGSWLTVV.

This sequence joins TRBV7-6 and TRBJ2-1; D is perhaps TRBD1 (6 bases). This CDR3 is 14 amino acids long. V was pared by 6 bases and J by 8 bases, with 17 bases between. Germline-derived CDR1 and CDR2 are SGHVS and FNYEAQ. The CDR3 nucleotides read TGTGCCAGCAGTTTCACAGGGAAATTGGATGAGCAGTTCTTC. Encoded protein: CASSFTGKLDEQFF.

The chain links TRBV9 to TRBJ1-3; D gene ambiguous. Germline V lookup: CDR1 SGDLS, CDR2 YYNGEE. The V end lost 0 bases, the J end lost 4 bases, and 14 bases lay between the germline ends. This CDR3 is built from 16 residues. The DNA for the CDR3 is TGTGCCAGCAGCGTAGATCGGAAGGATGCGGGAAACACCATATATTTT. Translation gives CASSVDRKDAGNTIYF.

V gene TRBV7-9 combines with J gene TRBJ1-1; possible D gene TRBD1, 6 bases. Trimming pared 5 bases from V and 6 bases from J, leaving 7 bases between. This CDR3 has 11 amino acids. Germline CDR1 and CDR2: SEHNR and FQNEAQ (reference sequence). The CDR3 region has the DNA TGTGCCAGCAGCCCAGGGGCTGAAGCTTTCTTT. It yields the protein CASSPGAEAFF. Full variable domain (remainder filled in from reference TRBV7-9 and TRBJ1-1): DTGVSQNPRHKITKRGQNVTFRCDPISEHNRLYWYRQTLGQGPEFLTYFQNEAQLEKSRLLSDRFSAERPKGSFSTLEIQRTEQGDSAMYLCASSPGAEAFFGQGTRLTVV.

This chain uses TRBV2 with TRBJ1-4; 10 bases line up with TRBD1. Germline CDR1 and CDR2: SNHLY and FYNNEI. The V and J ends lost 6 bases and 8 bases, in that order; junction bases with no gene match: 12. The CDR3 contains 16 residues. CDR3 sequence (DNA): TGTGCCAGCAGCGCCGAAGCCGGGACAGGGGAAGAAAAACTGTTTTTT. Protein product: CASSAEAGTGEEKLFF.

The rearrangement uses TRBV5-4 and TRBJ2-7; 7 bases agree with TRBD1. J gave up 0 bases and V 2 bases, and 2 bases lay outside the gene matches. The CDR3 has 14 residues. Looked up from germline, CDR1 is SGHNT and CDR2 is YYREEE (reference sequence). The CDR3 loop is CASSLRTGSYEQYF. In nucleotides, the CDR3 is TGTGCCAGCAGCTTAAGGACAGGCTCCTACGAGCAGTACTTC.

This chain's CDR3 is CATKGGRGPYEQYF. CDR3 bases: TGTGCCACCAAAGGAGGACGGGGGCCCTACGAGCAGTACTTC. The J gene is TRBJ2-7, the V gene TRBV6-5; D tentatively fits TRBD1 or TRBD2 (6 bases each). This CDR3 has 14 amino acids. V was clipped by 10 bases and J by 2 bases, with 18 bases between them. The germline V gene encodes CDR1 MNHEY and CDR2 SVGAGI.

The chain combines TRBV18 with TRBJ1-5, with 8 positions matching TRBD1. This CDR3 has 15 residues. CDR1 and CDR2 (germline): KGHSH, LQKENI. V dropped 3 bases and J dropped 3; count of bases not matched to a gene: 4. This CDR3 reads CASSPTGDLNQPQHF. In DNA form, the CDR3 reads TGTGCCAGCTCACCGACAGGGGATCTCAATCAGCCCCAGCATTTT.

The chain carries TRBV5-5 and TRBJ2-7; 10 bases fit TRBD2. The length of the CDR3 is 15 residues. The trim removed 0 bases at V and 5 bases at J, leaving 5 bases unmatched. Germline lookup yields CDR1 SGHKS and CDR2 YYEKEE (reference sequence). DNA of the CDR3: TGTGCCAGCAGCTTGGACCCAGCGGGAGGGGACGAGCAGTACTTC. It yields the protein CASSLDPAGGDEQYF.

CDR3 coding DNA: TGTGCCAGCAGCCAAGATCCCCCTAGCGGAGAACAAGAGACCCAGTACTTC. This encodes CASSQDPPSGEQETQYF. This chain connects TRBV4-2 to TRBJ2-5; TRBD2 aligns across 7 bases. With 0 bases clipped from V and 2 bases from J, the junction kept 9 bases outside the gene matches. The CDR3 has 17 amino acids. Germline lookup yields CDR1 LGHNA and CDR2 YNFKEQ.

The gene calls are TRBV5-6 and TRBJ1-6; 7 bases line up with TRBD1. CDR1 is SGHDT, CDR2 YYEEEE, per germline. V lost 4 bases and J lost 9; bases outside the gene matches: 7. This CDR3 region has 14 residues. CDR3 nucleotides: TGTGCCAGCAGCCCCCGGGACAGAGCTTCACCCCTCCACTTT. Translation: CASSPRDRASPLHF.

The gene calls are TRBV6-5 and TRBJ1-1, with D unresolved. Trimming removed 6 bases at V and 7 bases at J, with 18 bases between. Germline V CDR1 and CDR2: MNHEY, SVGAGI. The CDR3 sequence is 14 residues long. Here the CDR3 reads CASSSSAGLIEAFF. In nucleotides, the CDR3 is TGTGCCAGCAGCTCCTCCGCAGGTTTAATTGAAGCTTTCTTT.

The CDR3 region has the DNA TGTGCCAGCAGCTCGGCGGAGACATACGAGGACAATCAGCCCCAGCATTTT. Residues: CASSSAETYEDNQPQHF. The chain employs TRBV5-6 and TRBJ1-5; D remains unclear. There are 17 residues in the CDR3. Germline lookup yields CDR1 SGHDT and CDR2 YYEEEE. Trimming cost V 3 bases and J 3 bases, with 19 bases left between them. Looking up the rest from reference TRBV5-6 and TRBJ1-5 gives the full variable domain: DAGVTQSPTHLIKTRGQQVTLRCSPKSGHDTVSWYQQALGQGPQFIFQYYEEEERQRGNFPDRFSGHQFPNYSSELNVNALLLGDSALYLCASSSAETYEDNQPQHFGDGTRLSIL.

This sequence joins TRBV7-6 and TRBJ2-2; the match to TRBD1 covers 10 bases. Germline assignment: CDR1 SGHVS and CDR2 FNYEAQ. This CDR3 is 17 amino acids long. V was clipped by 1 base and J by 6 bases; unmatched bases: 8. The CDR3 bases are TGTGCCAGCAGCTTAGTAGACGGGACAGGGGATCCCGGGGAGCTGTTTTTT. It is translated as CASSLVDGTGDPGELFF.

V gene TRBV13 combines with J gene TRBJ1-1; D is ambiguous. The CDR3 spans 15 residues. Trimming cost V 5 bases and J 1 base, with 14 bases left between them. Germline V gives CDR1 PRHDT, CDR2 FYEKMQ (reference sequence). This CDR3 reads CASSPRGIQNTEAFF. The CDR3 DNA follows: TGTGCCAGCAGCCCCCGAGGGATCCAGAACACTGAAGCTTTCTTT.

The rearrangement uses TRBV4-3 and TRBJ1-2; a weak D match, TRBD1 (6 bases). This CDR3 is built from 14 residues. Trimming took off 0 bases at V and 6 bases at J, with 11 bases between the two ends. The V gene's germline CDR1 is LGHNA and CDR2 YSLEER. For the CDR3, the DNA is TGCGCCAGCAGCCAAGATCTTACAGGGAATGGCTACACCTTC. It translates to CASSQDLTGNGYTF.

The V call is TRBV30, the J call TRBJ2-7; unclear D gene. This CDR3 has 12 amino acids. V gave up 3 bases and J gave up 5 bases, with 11 bases separating them. Germline values: CDR1 GTSNPN, CDR2 SVGIG (reference sequence). CDR3 sequence reads: CAWSGKGHEQYF. CDR3 coding DNA: TGTGCCTGGAGCGGCAAGGGCCACGAGCAGTACTTC.

This clone was seen a few times. The sample contains more than one DNA sequence encoding this CDR3. The chain uses TRBV6-1 and TRBJ1-5; D gene unclear. This CDR3 has 11 residues. V shed 4 bases and J shed 6 bases, with 4 bases lying between them. Germline V lookup: CDR1 MNHNS, CDR2 SASEGT. DNA of the CDR3: TGTGCCAGCAGTGGGGGTCAGCCCCAGCATTTT. Protein: CASSGGQPQHF.

The chain uses TRBV4-3 and TRBJ1-2; D may be TRBD1 (5 bases). CDR1 and CDR2 from the germline V gene are LGHNA and YSLEER. The CDR3 extends over 17 amino acids. V dropped 5 bases and J dropped 2 bases, with 21 bases sitting between them. The CDR3 spells CASSSGTELSLNYGYTF. CDR3 DNA: TGCGCCAGCAGCTCCGGGACGGAGCTGTCTCTGAACTATGGCTACACCTTC.

The V gene is TRBV9, the J gene TRBJ2-1; 10 positions agree with TRBD2. Germline trimming cut 1 base from V and 2 bases from J; bases unmatched to any gene: 12. Germline V lookup: CDR1 SGDLS, CDR2 YYNGEE. The CDR3 contains 19 residues. The CDR3 sequence is CASSVLSSGGPAPYNEQFF. The CDR3, as DNA: TGTGCCAGCAGCGTATTATCTAGCGGGGGTCCCGCACCCTACAATGAGCAGTTCTTC.

CDR3 sequence reads: CASGKRGKETQYF. The CDR3 nucleotides read TGCGCCAGCGGAAAGCGGGGAAAAGAGACCCAGTACTTC. The chain uses TRBV5-1 and TRBJ2-5, with 7 bases that match TRBD2. CDR1 and CDR2 from the germline V gene are SGHRS and YFSETQ. This CDR3 is 13 amino acids long. The J segment lost 3 bases and the V segment lost 7 bases, leaving 6 bases of the junction unmatched. Together with reference TRBV5-1 and TRBJ2-5, the CDR3 gives the full variable domain: KAGVTQTPRYLIKTRGQQVTLSCSPISGHRSVSWYQQTPGQGLQFLFEYFSETQRNKGNFPGRFSGRQFSNSRSEMNVSTLELGDSALYLCASGKRGKETQYFGPGTRLLVL.